Presented here are 9 T cell receptor beta chains from one specimen sequenced in a study of blood T cell repertoires in COVID-19. Produced via immunoSEQ multiplex PCR; TCRdb's table is partial and in-frame only. Seen here are about 88,000 clones, 70% to 90% observed once, and the top ten hold roughly 14%. The source material was peripheral blood. These receptors were collected from a woman in her seventies with acute or convalescent COVID-19.

The chain has TRBV7-2 and TRBJ2-3; 10 bases fit TRBD2. V gave up 4 bases and J gave up 3 bases; unmatched junction bases: 7. The CDR3 totals 16 residues. Germline loops: CDR1 SGHTA, CDR2 FQGNSA. CDR3 sequence (DNA): TGTGCCAGCAGCTGGGCAAGTAGCGGGGGGACAGATACGCAGTATTTT. This translates into CASSWASSGGTDTQYF.

V usage is TRBV5-8 and J usage is TRBJ2-3; TRBD2 might be the D (6 bases). Germline assignment: CDR1 SGHTS and CDR2 YDEGEE. The CDR3 is made up of 16 amino acids. V dropped 2 bases and J dropped 0 bases, with 13 bases sitting between them. CDR3 sequence (DNA): TGTGCCAGCAGCTTTGGAATAGCGGCCAGCACAGATACGCAGTATTTT. This gives the protein CASSFGIAASTDTQYF.

This chain joins TRBV23-1 and TRBJ1-1; D not resolved. TRBV23-1 is reported as an ORF; its role is uncertain. The CDR3 totals 15 residues. Trimming took off 2 bases at V and 3 bases at J, with 13 bases between the two ends. CDR3 bases: TGCGCCAGCAGTCAACCGCGGGCAGTAGACACTGAAGCTTTCTTT. It yields the protein CASSQPRAVDTEAFF.

V and J are TRBV6-6 and TRBJ1-5; no firm D call. V was shortened by 5 bases and J by 6 bases, with 23 bases between the two germline ends. From germline, CDR1 is MNHNY and CDR2 SVGAGI (reference sequence). This CDR3 is built from 17 residues. The CDR3: CASSPFHSPQTGQPQHF. The CDR3 DNA is TGTGCCAGCAGTCCCTTCCATAGCCCGCAGACCGGTCAGCCCCAGCATTTT.

This rearrangement joins TRBV19 to TRBJ2-1; D is perhaps TRBD2 (6 bases). The V end was cut by 3 bases, the J end by 8 bases, with 23 bases between. This CDR3 comprises 17 residues. The V gene's germline CDR1 is LNHDA and CDR2 SQIVND (reference sequence). The CDR3 coding sequence is TGTGCCAGTAGTATCCTCCATACTAGCCACCCCTCCTATGAGCAGTTCTTC. Translating gives CASSILHTSHPSYEQFF. Supplemented by reference TRBV19 and TRBJ2-1, the full variable domain reads DGGITQSPKYLFRKEGQNVTLSCEQNLNHDAMYWYRQDPGQGLRLIYYSQIVNDFQKGDIAEGYSVSREKKESFPLTVTSAQKNPTAFYLCASSILHTSHPSYEQFFGPGTRLTVL.

In its sample, this clone was seen once. The chain links TRBV14 to TRBJ1-2; D might be TRBD1 (6 bases). This CDR3 comprises 15 residues. Germline CDR1 and CDR2: SGHDN and FVKESK. V was pared by 0 bases and J by 7 bases, with 15 bases between. The CDR3 loop is CASSQDLTGAIGYTF. DNA of the CDR3: TGTGCCAGCAGCCAAGACCTGACAGGTGCTATTGGCTACACCTTC.

The gene calls are TRBV10-3 and TRBJ1-5, with TRBD1 as a possible D gene (5 bases). Trimming took off 2 bases at V and 7 bases at J, with 9 bases between the two ends. The CDR3 totals 13 residues. Germline V lookup: CDR1 ENHRY, CDR2 SYGVKD. This chain's CDR3 is CAISEAQGQPQHF. CDR3 DNA sequence: TGTGCCATCAGTGAGGCCCAGGGCCAGCCCCAGCATTTT.

The CDR3 loop reads CASSLGDRLGGYTF. The CDR3 coding sequence is TGTGCCAGCAGCTTAGGGGACAGGCTGGGTGGCTACACCTTC. This chain connects TRBV7-2 to TRBJ1-2, with TRBD1 matching 8 bases. In germline, CDR1 is SGHTA, CDR2 FQGNSA. This CDR3 region has 14 residues. The V segment lost 1 base and the J segment 7 bases; nucleotides outside the gene matches: 5. Full variable domain (outside the CDR3, taken from reference TRBV7-2 and TRBJ1-2): GAGVSQSPSNKVTEKGKDVELRCDPISGHTALYWYRQSLGQGLEFLIYFQGNSAPDKSGLPSDRFSAERTGGSVSTLTIQRTQQEDSAVYLCASSLGDRLGGYTFGSGTRLTVV.

The CDR3 coding sequence is TGTGCCAGCAGGACGGGACTGGGGGCCAACGTCCTGACTTTC. As protein: CASRTGLGANVLTF. The chain has TRBV2 and TRBJ2-6; maybe TRBD2 (6 bases). V lost 6 bases to trimming and J lost 4 bases, with 10 bases between them. CDR1 and CDR2 from the germline V gene are SNHLY and FYNNEI. The CDR3 is 14 amino acids.